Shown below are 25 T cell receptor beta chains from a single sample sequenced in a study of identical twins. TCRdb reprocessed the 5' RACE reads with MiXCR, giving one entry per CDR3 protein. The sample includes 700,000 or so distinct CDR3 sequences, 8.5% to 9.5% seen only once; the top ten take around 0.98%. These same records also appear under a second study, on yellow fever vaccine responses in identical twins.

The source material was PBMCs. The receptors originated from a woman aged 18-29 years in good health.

For the CDR3, the DNA is TGTGCCAGCAGTAACATTTACCGGGACCTCACCTACGAGCAGTACTTC. Encoded protein: CASSNIYRDLTYEQYF. The chain is built from TRBV27 and TRBJ2-7; perhaps D is TRBD1 or TRBD2 (5 bases each). Deletions cut 5 bases from V and 2 bases from J, with 19 bases between. The CDR3 is made up of 16 amino acids. Looked up from germline, CDR1 is MNHEY and CDR2 is SMNVEV (reference sequence).

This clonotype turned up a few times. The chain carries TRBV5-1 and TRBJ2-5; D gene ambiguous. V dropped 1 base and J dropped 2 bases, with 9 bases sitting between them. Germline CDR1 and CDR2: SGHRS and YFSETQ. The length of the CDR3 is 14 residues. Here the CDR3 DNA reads TGCGCCAGCAGCTTGAGCCTGCTACAAGAGACCCAGTACTTC. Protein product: CASSLSLLQETQYF. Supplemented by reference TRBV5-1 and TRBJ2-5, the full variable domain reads KAGVTQTPRYLIKTRGQQVTLSCSPISGHRSVSWYQQTPGQGLQFLFEYFSETQRNKGNFPGRFSGRQFSNSRSEMNVSTLELGDSALYLCASSLSLLQETQYFGPGTRLLVL.

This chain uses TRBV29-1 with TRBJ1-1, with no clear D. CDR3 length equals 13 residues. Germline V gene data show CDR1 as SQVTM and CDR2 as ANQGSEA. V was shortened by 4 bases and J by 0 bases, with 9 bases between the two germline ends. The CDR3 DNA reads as TGCAGCGTTGTCAGACACCTGAACACTGAAGCTTTCTTT. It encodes CSVVRHLNTEAFF.

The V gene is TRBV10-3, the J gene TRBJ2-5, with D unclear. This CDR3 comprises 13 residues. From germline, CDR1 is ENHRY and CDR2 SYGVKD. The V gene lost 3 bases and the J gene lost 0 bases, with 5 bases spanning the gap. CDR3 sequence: CAISDLYQETQYF. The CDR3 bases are TGTGCCATCAGTGATCTGTACCAAGAGACCCAGTACTTC.

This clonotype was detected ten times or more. CDR3 nucleotides: TGTGCCAGCAGTTTAGACTTATCCTACGAGCAGTACTTC. Amino acid sequence: CASSLDLSYEQYF. The chain joins TRBV27 to TRBJ2-7; unclear D gene. Germline loops: CDR1 MNHEY, CDR2 SMNVEV (reference sequence). V gave up 2 bases and J gave up 1 base, with 6 bases separating them. CDR3 size: 13 residues.

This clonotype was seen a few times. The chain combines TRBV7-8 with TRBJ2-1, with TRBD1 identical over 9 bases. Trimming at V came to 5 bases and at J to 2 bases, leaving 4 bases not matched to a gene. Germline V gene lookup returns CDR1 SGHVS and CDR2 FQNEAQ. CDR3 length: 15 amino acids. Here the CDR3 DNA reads TGTGCCAGCAGCAACCGGGACAGGGCCTACAATGAGCAGTTCTTC. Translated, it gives CASSNRDRAYNEQFF.

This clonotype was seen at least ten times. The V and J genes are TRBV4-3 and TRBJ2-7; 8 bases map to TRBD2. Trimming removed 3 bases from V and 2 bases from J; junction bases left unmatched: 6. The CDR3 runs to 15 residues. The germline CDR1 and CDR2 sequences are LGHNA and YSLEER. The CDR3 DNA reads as TGCGCCAGCAGCCAGGAACTAGCGGAGACCTACGAGCAGTACTTC. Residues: CASSQELAETYEQYF.

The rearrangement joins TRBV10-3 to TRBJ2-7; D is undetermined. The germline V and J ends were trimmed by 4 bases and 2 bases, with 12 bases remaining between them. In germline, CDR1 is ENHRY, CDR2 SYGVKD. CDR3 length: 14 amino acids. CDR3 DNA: TGTGCCATCAGTGTCGGCCCCTTTCCCTACGAGCAGTACTTC. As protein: CAISVGPFPYEQYF.

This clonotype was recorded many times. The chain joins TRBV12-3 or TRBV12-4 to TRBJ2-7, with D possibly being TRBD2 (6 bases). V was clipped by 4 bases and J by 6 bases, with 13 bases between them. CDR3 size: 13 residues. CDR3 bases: TGTGCCAGCAGTTGGGGGGAGTCCCTCGAGCAGTACTTC. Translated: CASSWGESLEQYF.

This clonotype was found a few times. The CDR3 is CASSPKTGGDEQYF. The CDR3 DNA follows: TGTGCCAGCAGCCCTAAGACAGGGGGAGACGAGCAGTACTTC. The chain combines TRBV3-1 with TRBJ2-7; 9 nucleotides match TRBD1. The trim removed 4 bases at V and 5 bases at J, leaving 6 bases unmatched. The CDR3 is 14 residues long. In germline, CDR1 is LGHDT, CDR2 YNNKEL (reference sequence).

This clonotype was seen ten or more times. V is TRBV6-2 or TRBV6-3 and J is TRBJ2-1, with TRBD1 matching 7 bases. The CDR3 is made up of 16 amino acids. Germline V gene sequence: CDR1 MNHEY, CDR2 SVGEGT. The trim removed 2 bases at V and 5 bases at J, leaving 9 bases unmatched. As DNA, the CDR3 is TGTGCCAGCAGTTACCGTTGGGACAGTAGACACAATGAGCAGTTCTTC. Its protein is CASSYRWDSRHNEQFF.

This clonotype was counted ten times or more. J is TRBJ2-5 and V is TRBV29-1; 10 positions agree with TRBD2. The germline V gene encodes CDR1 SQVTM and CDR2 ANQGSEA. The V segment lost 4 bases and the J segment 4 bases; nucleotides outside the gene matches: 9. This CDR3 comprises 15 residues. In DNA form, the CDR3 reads TGCAGCGTTGTGGTCCGACTAGCGGGTTCAGAGACCCAGTACTTC. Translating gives CSVVVRLAGSETQYF.

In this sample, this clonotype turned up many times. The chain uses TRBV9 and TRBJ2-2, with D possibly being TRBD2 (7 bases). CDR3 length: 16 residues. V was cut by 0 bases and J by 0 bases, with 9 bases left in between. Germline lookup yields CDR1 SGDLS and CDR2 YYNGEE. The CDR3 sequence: CASSVGEGANTGELFF. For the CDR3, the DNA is TGTGCCAGCAGCGTAGGGGAGGGGGCGAACACCGGGGAGCTGTTTTTT.

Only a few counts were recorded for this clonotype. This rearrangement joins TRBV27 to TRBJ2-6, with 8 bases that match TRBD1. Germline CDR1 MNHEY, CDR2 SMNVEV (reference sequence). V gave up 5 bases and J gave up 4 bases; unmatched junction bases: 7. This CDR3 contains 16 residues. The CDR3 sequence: CASSGQGLAGANVLTF. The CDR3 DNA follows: TGTGCCAGCAGTGGACAGGGTTTGGCCGGGGCCAACGTCCTGACTTTC.

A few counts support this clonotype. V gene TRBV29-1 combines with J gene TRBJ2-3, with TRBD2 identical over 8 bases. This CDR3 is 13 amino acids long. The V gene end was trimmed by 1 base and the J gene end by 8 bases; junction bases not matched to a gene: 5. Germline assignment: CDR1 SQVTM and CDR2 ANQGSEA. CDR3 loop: CSVEAGGAVTQYF. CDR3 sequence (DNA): TGCAGCGTTGAAGCGGGGGGGGCGGTTACGCAGTATTTT.

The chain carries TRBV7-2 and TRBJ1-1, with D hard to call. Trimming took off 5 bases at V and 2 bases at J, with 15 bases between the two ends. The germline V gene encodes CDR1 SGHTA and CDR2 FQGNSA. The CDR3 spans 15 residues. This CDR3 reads CASSRPSELNTEAFF. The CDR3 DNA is TGTGCCAGCAGCCGACCATCAGAACTTAACACTGAAGCTTTCTTT.

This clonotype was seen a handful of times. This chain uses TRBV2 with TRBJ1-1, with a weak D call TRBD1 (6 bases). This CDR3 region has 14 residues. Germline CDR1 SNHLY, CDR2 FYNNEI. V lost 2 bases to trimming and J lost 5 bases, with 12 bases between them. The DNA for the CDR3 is TGTGCCAGCAGTGAATACCGGGGGGCAACTGAAGCTTTCTTT. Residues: CASSEYRGATEAFF.

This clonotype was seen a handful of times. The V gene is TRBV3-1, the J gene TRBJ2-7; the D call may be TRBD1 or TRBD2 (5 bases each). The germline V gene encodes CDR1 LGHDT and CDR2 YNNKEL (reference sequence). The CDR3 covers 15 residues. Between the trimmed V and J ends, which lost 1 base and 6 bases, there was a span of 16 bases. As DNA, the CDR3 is TGTGCCAGCAGCCAAGTTGGAGGCAGGGCCTCCGAGCAGTACTTC. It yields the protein CASSQVGGRASEQYF.

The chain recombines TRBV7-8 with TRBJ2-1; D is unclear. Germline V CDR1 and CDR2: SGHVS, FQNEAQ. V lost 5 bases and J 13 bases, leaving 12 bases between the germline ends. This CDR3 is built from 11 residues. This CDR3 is CASSQTPVQFF. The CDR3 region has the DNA TGTGCCAGCAGCCAAACTCCCGTCCAGTTCTTC.

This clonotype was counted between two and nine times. The CDR3 DNA sequence: TGCAGTGCTAGAGATCCGTATGAGCAGTTCTTC. Translation: CSARDPYEQFF. The chain is built from TRBV20-1 and TRBJ2-1; no definite D call. The length of the CDR3 is 11 residues. The V gene lost 0 bases and the J gene lost 8 bases, with 5 bases spanning the gap. The germline gives CDR1 DFQATT, CDR2 SNEGSKA (reference sequence).

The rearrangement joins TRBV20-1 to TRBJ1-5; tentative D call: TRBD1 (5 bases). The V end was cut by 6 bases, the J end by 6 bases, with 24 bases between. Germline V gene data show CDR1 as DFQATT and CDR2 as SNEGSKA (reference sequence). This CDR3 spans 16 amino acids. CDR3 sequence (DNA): TGCAGTGCCCAACTTATCGGTCAGGGCGAAAGTCAGCCCCAGCATTTT. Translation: CSAQLIGQGESQPQHF.

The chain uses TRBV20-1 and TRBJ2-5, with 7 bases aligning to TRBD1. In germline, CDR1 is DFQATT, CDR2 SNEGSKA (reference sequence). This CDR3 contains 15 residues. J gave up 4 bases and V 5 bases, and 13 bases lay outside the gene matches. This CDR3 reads CSAPLGGSRAETQYF. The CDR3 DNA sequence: TGCAGTGCTCCTCTAGGGGGCTCCCGTGCAGAGACCCAGTACTTC.

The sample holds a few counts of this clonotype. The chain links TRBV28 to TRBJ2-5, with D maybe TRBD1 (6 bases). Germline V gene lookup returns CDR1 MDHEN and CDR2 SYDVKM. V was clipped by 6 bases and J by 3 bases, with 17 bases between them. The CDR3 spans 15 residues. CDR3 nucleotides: TGTGCCAGCAGCAGAGAACGACAGGACAAAGAGACCCAGTACTTC. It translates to CASSRERQDKETQYF.

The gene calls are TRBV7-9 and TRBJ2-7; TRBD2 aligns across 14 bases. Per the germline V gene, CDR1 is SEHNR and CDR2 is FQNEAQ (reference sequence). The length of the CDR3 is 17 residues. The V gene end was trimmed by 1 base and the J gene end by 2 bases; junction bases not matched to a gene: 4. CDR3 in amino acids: CASSLGGLAGDTYEQYF. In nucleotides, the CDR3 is TGTGCCAGCAGCTTAGGGGGACTAGCGGGAGACACCTACGAGCAGTACTTC. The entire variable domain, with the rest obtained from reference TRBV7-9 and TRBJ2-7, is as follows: DTGVSQNPRHKITKRGQNVTFRCDPISEHNRLYWYRQTLGQGPEFLTYFQNEAQLEKSRLLSDRFSAERPKGSFSTLEIQRTEQGDSAMYLCASSLGGLAGDTYEQYFGPGTRLTVT.

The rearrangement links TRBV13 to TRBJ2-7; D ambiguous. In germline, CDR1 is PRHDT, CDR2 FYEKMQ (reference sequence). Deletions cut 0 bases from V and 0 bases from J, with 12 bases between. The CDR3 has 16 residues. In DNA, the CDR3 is TGTGCCAGCAGCTTAGGCGTCCTCCCGGGCTCCTACGAGCAGTACTTC. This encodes CASSLGVLPGSYEQYF.